Described below is a single TCR beta chain sequence and its context. Its antigen is still unknown. The sample originates from a study of cytomegalovirus exposure and HLA in healthy donors. Study information: Genotyping showed around 80% of roughly 390 donors falling in the Caucasian-associated ancestry cluster. Points from the study as a whole: Some TCR beta chains (164 of them) were listed as cytomegalovirus-associated. Roughly uniform sequencing depth across donors was assumed, possibly incorrectly. Previous analysis showed most TCR beta V segments were productive about 87% or about 30% of the time.

There are 18 residues in the CDR3. Germline V gene data show CDR1 as ENHRY and CDR2 as SYGVKD. V shed 0 bases and J shed 1 base, with 18 bases lying between them. PCR primers comprised 60 Vbeta and 13 Jbeta primers. Method: immunoSEQ multiplex PCR; TCRdb's copy keeps in-frame clones and lacks some. The table records more than 95,000 clones, about four fifths of them present only once. The chain has TRBV10-3 and TRBJ1-1; no clear D gene. The receptor was isolated from a young woman in good health and CMV-seronegative. Sequencing used PBMCs. The CDR3 DNA follows: TGTGCCATCAGTGAGTCCACCACGGCAGGCGACACGAACACTGAAGCTTTCTTT. The encoded protein is CAISESTTAGDTNTEAFF.